This section outlines one TCR beta chain sequence together with its context. V gave up 4 bases and J gave up 4 bases, with 13 bases separating them. This CDR3 is built from 14 residues. Germline values: CDR1 SEHNR, CDR2 FQNEAQ (reference sequence). The sample belongs to a study of T cells in Graves' hyperthyroidism and ophthalmopathy. Amplification of TCR beta CDR3 regions was performed using RNA transcripts as template. HTBI primers drove first-round RT-PCR of the TCR CDR3. TCRdb reanalysed the multiplex PCR reads using MiXCR and keeps one entry per CDR3 protein. The profile covers about 840,000 distinct CDR3 sequences, with over 35% appearing a single time and 7.5% to 9.5% taken by the ten largest.

This receptor was taken from a man younger than 35 with Graves' hyperthyroidism. The chain recombines TRBV7-9 with TRBJ1-1; D not resolved. The sequencing sample was made of blood. CDR3: CASSSPQVITEAFF. The CDR3 DNA reads TGTGCCAGCAGCTCTCCTCAGGTTATCACTGAAGCTTTCTTT.